This T cell receptor beta chain was documented in a study of shared clonotypes between healthy human individuals. Study conclusions and caveats: Clonotypes that were shared across a handful of donors made up about 4.5% of naive CD4 clonotypes. Clonotypes which were not shared had lower generation probabilities than clonotypes that all four donors shared.

Worth noting for this clone: Its antigen is unknown. This specimen includes other DNA sequences encoding the same CDR3.

Around 200 ng DNA, approximately 30,000 T cell genomes, went into each sorted-subset replicate PCR. Measured with immunoSEQ multiplex PCR; TCRdb has only the in-frame clones, and not every one. The sample contains over a million clones, more than 65% of which appear only once. This clonotype was obtained from a man aged 18 to 29 in good health. The sample consisted of memory CD4+ T cells sorted from blood. Subset indicated: CD45RA-negative fraction.

DNA for the CDR3: TGTGCCAGCAGCTTAGCGAGCGGGGGTGCAGATACGCAGTATTTT. Protein sequence: CASSLASGGADTQYF. The gene calls are TRBV7-8 and TRBJ2-3; 8 bases are shared with TRBD2. The CDR3 extends over 15 amino acids. CDR1 is SGHVS, CDR2 FQNEAQ, per germline. With 0 bases clipped from V and 4 bases from J, the junction kept 3 bases outside the gene matches.